The T cell receptor beta chain described here comes from a study of neurological immune-mediated disorders. General observations from the study: HTLV-1-associated myelopathy led in TCR clonal expansion, while multiple sclerosis ranked lowest, below healthy controls.

This clonotype was picked up many times. No antigen is known for it. From 15-18 subjects, each sequencing run yielded over 190 million TCR-beta sequences. In TCRdb, the 5' RACE reads were re-called with MiXCR into one record per CDR3 protein. The sample contains tens of thousands of distinct CDR3 sequences, around 3.6% of which appear only once. Unsorted libraries were generated from 2 million PBMCs held at -80 degrees C. Germline CDR1 SGHRS, CDR2 YFSETQ. V lost 3 bases, J lost 0 bases, and 3 bases stayed unmatched. The CDR3 runs 15 residues. Source material: PBMCs. The rearrangement joins TRBV5-1 to TRBJ1-1, with 9 nucleotides matching TRBD1. This clonotype originated in a woman between 45 and 60 years old with multiple sclerosis. CDR3 nucleotide sequence: TGCGCCAGCAGCTCCGGACAGGGGATGAACACTGAAGCTTTCTTT. As protein: CASSSGQGMNTEAFF.